This entry describes one T cell receptor (beta chain). Clones were sequenced by immunoSEQ multiplex PCR, and TCRdb holds only the in-frame ones, with some missing. The sample lists roughly 330,000 clones, roughly 70% occurring once. This sample was taken from a study of cytotoxic CD8 clonotypes in ibrutinib-treated CLL. This receptor was obtained from a human donor with chronic lymphocytic leukemia. Material: PBMCs, obtained after 36 months of ibrutinib treatment.

CDR3 in amino acids: CASRSDTGDGYTF. The CDR3 nucleotides are TGTGCCAGCAGATCCGATACAGGGGATGGCTACACCTTC. The chain employs TRBV28 and TRBJ1-2, with 7 bases that match TRBD1. CDR3 length: 13 residues. Germline V gene lookup returns CDR1 MDHEN and CDR2 SYDVKM. After removal of 6 bases from V and 6 bases from J, the junction contained 7 bases not matched to a gene.